This T cell receptor (beta chain) was obtained from a study of blood T cell repertoires in COVID-19. The wider study: COVID-19 samples collected from the United States, Italy and Spain covered acute and convalescent phases. The cDNA or gDNA used as material had been derived from T cells, B-cell-depleted T cells, or PBMCs.

Original data processing: How many nucleated cells were present was estimated from reference gene primer amplification. The assay was immunoSEQ multiplex PCR, and TCRdb's table has in-frame clones only and misses some. For V, J and clone size, that table is used; D and trimming come from the DNA. The sample includes 76,000 or so clones, about 90% of them seen just once. This clonotype was sampled from a man older than 75 in a cohort sampled during active COVID-19. Material: peripheral blood.

In DNA, the CDR3 is TGTGCCAGCAGTTTTGGGGGACTAGCGGTACAAGAGACCCAGTACTTC. This translates into CASSFGGLAVQETQYF. V usage is TRBV6-2 or TRBV6-3 and J usage is TRBJ2-5; 11 bases are shared with TRBD2. Unmatched junction bases numbered 6, after V lost 4 bases and J lost 2 bases. CDR1 and CDR2 (germline): MNHEY, SVGEGT. The CDR3 sequence is 16 residues long.